These 20 T cell receptor beta chains were sequenced from one sample in a study of blood T cell repertoires in COVID-19 (dated by TCRdb to between 2020 and 2021). To prepare the library, the immunoSEQ multiplex PCR assay was applied. Held by TCRdb, this immuneACCESS table contains in-frame sequences only and omits some clones. Under half of the omission traces to an unresolved V gene where checked; the cause of the rest is unknown. Here the sample has 150,000 to 180,000 clones; roughly four fifths occur a single time. Around 7% of the sample rests with the top ten. The sample consisted of PBMCs or T cells enriched from blood (not recorded which). The source of these receptors is a man in his fifties who had recovered from COVID-19.

This rearrangement joins TRBV3-1 (or the pseudogene TRBV3-2) to TRBJ2-5; maybe TRBD1 (6 bases). Trimming stripped 8 bases from V and 0 bases from J, with 16 bases between. The germline V gene encodes CDR1 LGHDT and CDR2 YNNKEL (reference sequence). This CDR3 comprises 15 residues. As DNA, the CDR3 is TGTGCCAGCCGGGCAATGGGGGCCAACCAAGAGACCCAGTACTTC. Translation gives CASRAMGANQETQYF.

This rearrangement joins TRBV5-8 to TRBJ1-3; D possibly corresponds to TRBD1 (5 bases). V was cut by 2 bases and J by 0 bases, with 12 bases left in between. The CDR3 contains 16 residues. CDR1 and CDR2 from the germline V gene are SGHTS and YDEGEE. CDR3 region: CASSFGGKLSGNTIYF. The DNA of the CDR3 is TGTGCCAGCAGCTTCGGGGGGAAACTCTCTGGAAACACCATATATTTT.

This clone was seen just once. V and J are TRBV24-1 and TRBJ2-1; 8 nucleotides match TRBD1. Trimming at V came to 5 bases and at J to 7 bases, leaving 3 bases not matched to a gene. This CDR3 region has 13 residues. CDR1 is KGHDR, CDR2 SFDVKD, per germline. In DNA form, the CDR3 reads TGTGCCACCAGTGCAGGGGGCGGGAATGAGCAGTTCTTC. As protein: CATSAGGGNEQFF.

A note on this clone: At the DNA level, this CDR3 is encoded by other sequences in the same sample as well. The V call is TRBV5-1, the J call TRBJ2-7, with 9 bases that match TRBD1. This CDR3 is 15 amino acids long. Germline V gene lookup returns CDR1 SGHRS and CDR2 YFSETQ. The V segment lost 4 bases and the J segment 1 base; nucleotides outside the gene matches: 6. This CDR3 is CASSPRQGVSYEQYF. The CDR3 nucleotides are TGCGCCAGCAGCCCGCGACAGGGGGTTTCCTACGAGCAGTACTTC.

This chain uses TRBV6-1 with TRBJ1-4, with TRBD1 as a possible D gene (6 bases). The V gene lost 1 base and the J gene lost 10 bases, with 16 bases spanning the gap. Looked up from germline, CDR1 is MNHNS and CDR2 is SASEGT. The CDR3 consists of 15 residues. Written as DNA, the CDR3 is TGTGCCAGCAGTGAAGAGTGGCAGGGGCCGAGAAAACTGTTTTTT. Residues: CASSEEWQGPRKLFF.

CDR3 amino acids: CASDGRVEEQYF. The CDR3 DNA is TGCGCCAGCGACGGCAGGGTTGAGGAGCAGTACTTC. The chain employs TRBV10-2 and TRBJ2-7; D may be TRBD1 (5 bases). Germline loops: CDR1 WSHSY, CDR2 SAAADI. V was shortened by 8 bases and J by 7 bases, with 15 bases between the two germline ends. CDR3 size: 12 residues.

This chain uses TRBV27 with TRBJ2-6; the D is unclear. The CDR3 is made up of 15 amino acids. Germline loops: CDR1 MNHEY, CDR2 SMNVEV (reference sequence). Trimming removed 4 bases at V and 0 bases at J, with 7 bases between. The DNA of the CDR3 is TGTGCCAGCAGTTCGTATAACTCTGGGGCCAACGTCCTGACTTTC. Protein sequence: CASSSYNSGANVLTF. Complete variable domain (other parts from reference TRBV27 and TRBJ2-6): EAQVTQNPRYLITVTGKKLTVTCSQNMNHEYMSWYRQDPGLGLRQIYYSMNVEVTDKGDVPEGYKVSRKEKRNFPLILESPSPNQTSLYFCASSSYNSGANVLTFGAGSRLTVL.

The V call is TRBV7-9, the J call TRBJ1-2; D not resolved. Germline lookup yields CDR1 SEHNR and CDR2 FQNEAQ (reference sequence). CDR3 length: 14 residues. V lost 1 base and J 1 base, leaving 7 bases between the germline ends. This CDR3 reads CASSLDPSNYGYTF. CDR3 DNA: TGTGCCAGCAGCTTAGACCCCAGTAACTATGGCTACACCTTC.

V gene TRBV15 combines with J gene TRBJ1-4; D not resolved. Germline-derived CDR1 and CDR2 are LNHNV and YYDKDF (reference sequence). The CDR3 runs 15 residues. Trimming removed 1 base at V and 8 bases at J, with 14 bases between. The CDR3 sequence: CATSRVPVSVEKLFF. The CDR3, as DNA: TGTGCCACCAGCAGAGTTCCAGTGTCAGTGGAAAAACTGTTTTTT.

The rearrangement joins TRBV7-9 to TRBJ2-5, with 7 positions matching TRBD1. Looked up from germline, CDR1 is SEHNR and CDR2 is FQNEAQ (reference sequence). This CDR3 spans 14 amino acids. V gave up 5 bases and J gave up 5 bases; unmatched junction bases: 8. The CDR3, as DNA: TGTGCCAGCAGCCGGAGACAGGGTACGGAGACCCAGTACTTC. This codes for CASSRRQGTETQYF.

V usage is TRBV5-5 and J usage is TRBJ2-2; 9 positions agree with TRBD1. The CDR3 consists of 17 residues. Germline V gene data show CDR1 as SGHKS and CDR2 as YYEKEE (reference sequence). V gave up 3 bases and J gave up 4 bases; unmatched junction bases: 10. For the CDR3, the DNA is TGTGCCAGCAGCTCGCCCGCAAGGACAGGGGCCACCGGGGAGCTGTTTTTT. This codes for CASSSPARTGATGELFF.

This clone came up once. The chain employs TRBV5-1 and TRBJ1-1, with D perhaps matching TRBD1 (5 bases). The germline V gene has CDR1 SGHRS and CDR2 YFSETQ. Deletions cut 5 bases from V and 1 base from J, with 15 bases between. The CDR3 has 15 residues. The CDR3 spells CASRRQGGTNTEAFF. The CDR3 DNA reads as TGCGCCAGCAGAAGGCAGGGCGGAACGAACACTGAAGCTTTCTTT.

The CDR3: CASSPVSGGFGEQYF. The CDR3 bases are TGTGCCAGCAGCCCGGTGTCTGGGGGGTTCGGCGAGCAGTACTTC. This chain links TRBV7-9 with TRBJ2-7, with a possible D match to TRBD2 (6 bases). The CDR3 is made up of 15 amino acids. V gave up 5 bases and J gave up 6 bases, with 20 bases separating them. From germline, CDR1 is SEHNR and CDR2 FQNEAQ (reference sequence).

This clone has more than one count but fewer than ten. V usage is TRBV3-1 (or the pseudogene TRBV3-2) and J usage is TRBJ2-6; 7 bases agree with TRBD1. This CDR3 is built from 16 residues. The junction had 0 bases not matched to a gene; V was cut back by 1 base and J by 0 bases. Per germline, CDR1 LGHDT and CDR2 YNNKEL (reference sequence). CDR3: CASSQGQGSGANVLTF. For the CDR3, the DNA is TGTGCCAGCAGCCAAGGACAGGGCTCTGGGGCCAACGTCCTGACTTTC.

J is TRBJ1-1 and V is TRBV4-2; D unclear. V was pared by 3 bases and J by 0 bases, with 11 bases between. The CDR3 is 15 residues long. Germline V CDR1 and CDR2: LGHNA, YNFKEQ. The CDR3 sequence: CASSQEPTVNTEAFF. CDR3 nucleotide sequence: TGTGCCAGCAGCCAGGAACCTACAGTGAACACTGAAGCTTTCTTT.

The sample holds one count of this clone. This sequence joins TRBV3-1 (or the pseudogene TRBV3-2) and TRBJ1-2; 11 nucleotides line up with TRBD1. Trimming at V came to 4 bases and at J to 7 bases, leaving 8 bases not matched to a gene. The CDR3 runs 15 residues. Germline CDR1 is LGHDT and CDR2 is YNNKEL (reference sequence). For the CDR3, the DNA is TGTGCCAGCAGCCCACTGGACAGGGGGCCGGCTGGCTACACCTTC. This translates into CASSPLDRGPAGYTF.

This chain joins TRBV3-1 (or the pseudogene TRBV3-2) and TRBJ2-1, with a possible D match to TRBD1 (5 bases). The CDR3 consists of 15 residues. Germline CDR1 is LGHDT and CDR2 is YNNKEL (reference sequence). Trimming cost V 3 bases and J 0 bases, with 9 bases left between them. The CDR3, as DNA: TGTGCCAGCAGCCATACAGGCGTCTCCTACAATGAGCAGTTCTTC. Its translation: CASSHTGVSYNEQFF.

The chain couples TRBV29-1 to TRBJ1-3; D not resolved. Germline CDR1 and CDR2: SQVTM and ANQGSEA. Trimming left V 2 bases short and J 1 base short, with 12 bases between. The CDR3 consists of 15 residues. CDR3 loop: CSVESRPSSGNTIYF. The CDR3 DNA reads as TGCAGCGTTGAATCGAGGCCGTCTTCTGGAAACACCATATATTTT.

The gene calls are TRBV3-1 (or the pseudogene TRBV3-2) and TRBJ1-2; weak D call: TRBD1 (6 bases). Germline assignment: CDR1 LGHDT and CDR2 YNNKEL (reference sequence). The length of the CDR3 is 14 residues. V shed 4 bases and J shed 2 bases, with 11 bases lying between them. The CDR3 protein is CASSLDRWNYGYTF. The CDR3 bases are TGTGCCAGCAGCCTAGACAGGTGGAACTATGGCTACACCTTC.

This chain links TRBV9 with TRBJ1-1; TRBD1 is a possible D gene (5 bases). The CDR3 spans 12 residues. CDR1 and CDR2 from the germline V gene are SGDLS and YYNGEE. Trimming left V 3 bases short and J 4 bases short, with 7 bases between. The CDR3 DNA reads TGTGCCAGCAGCGACGGGGGCACTGAAGCTTTCTTT. It translates to CASSDGGTEAFF.